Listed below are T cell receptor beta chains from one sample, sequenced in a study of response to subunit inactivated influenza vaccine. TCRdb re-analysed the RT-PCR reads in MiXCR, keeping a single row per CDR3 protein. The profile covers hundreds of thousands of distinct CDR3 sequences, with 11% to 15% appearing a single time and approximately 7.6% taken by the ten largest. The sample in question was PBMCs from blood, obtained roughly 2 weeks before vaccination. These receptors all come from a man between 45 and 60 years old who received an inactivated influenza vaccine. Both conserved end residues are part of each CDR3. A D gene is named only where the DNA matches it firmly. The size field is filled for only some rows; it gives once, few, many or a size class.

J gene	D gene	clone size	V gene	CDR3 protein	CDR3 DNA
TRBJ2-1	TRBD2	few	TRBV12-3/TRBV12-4	CASSLGGLADDEQFF	TGTGCCAGCAGTTTAGGGGGACTAGCGGACGATGAGCAGTTCTTC
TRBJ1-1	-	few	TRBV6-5	CASSYGRQGATEAFF	TGTGCCAGCAGTTACGGCCGGCAGGGCGCCACTGAAGCTTTCTTT
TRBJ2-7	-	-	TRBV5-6	CASSSGAEVEQYF	TGTGCCAGCAGCTCAGGGGCGGAGGTCGAGCAGTACTTC
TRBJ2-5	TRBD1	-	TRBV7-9	CASSLELSGQGTETQYF	TGTGCCAGCAGCTTAGAGCTCTCGGGACAGGGGACAGAGACCCAGTACTTC
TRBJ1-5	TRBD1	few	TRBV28	CASLPGQGYQPQHF	TGTGCCAGCCTTCCCGGACAGGGGTATCAGCCCCAGCATTTT
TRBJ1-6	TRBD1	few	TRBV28	CASSPISGTDNSPLHF	TGTGCCAGCAGCCCAATTTCCGGGACAGATAATTCACCCCTCCACTTT
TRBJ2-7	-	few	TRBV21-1	CASSRRPYEQYF	TGTGCCAGCAGCAGGCGGCCTTACGAGCAGTACTTC
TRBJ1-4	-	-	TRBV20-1	CSTRDQLTEKLFF	TGCAGTACTAGAGATCAGCTGACTGAAAAACTGTTTTTT
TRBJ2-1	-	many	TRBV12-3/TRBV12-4	CASTFRSYNEQFF	TGTGCCAGCACTTTCCGGTCCTACAATGAGCAGTTCTTC
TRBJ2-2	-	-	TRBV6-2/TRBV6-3	CASSDVRGNTGELFF	TGTGCCAGCAGCGATGTGCGCGGGAACACCGGGGAGCTGTTTTTT
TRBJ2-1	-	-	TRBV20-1	CSARVGGEQFF	TGCAGTGCTAGGGTGGGGGGAGAGCAGTTCTTC
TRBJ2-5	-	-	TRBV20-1	CSARGGDETQYF	TGCAGTGCTAGGGGGGGCGATGAGACCCAGTACTTC
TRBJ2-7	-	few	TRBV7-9	CASSLGGSSSYEQYF	TGTGCCAGCAGCTTAGGCGGCTCCAGCTCCTACGAGCAGTACTTC
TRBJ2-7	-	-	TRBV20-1	CSATAGFTYEQYF	TGCAGTGCTACGGCAGGGTTCACCTACGAGCAGTACTTC
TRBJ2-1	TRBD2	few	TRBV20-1	CSARRLAGGVEQFF	TGCAGTGCTAGAAGACTAGCGGGAGGAGTTGAGCAGTTCTTC
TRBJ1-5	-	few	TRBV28	CASSTGRWGSNQPQHF	TGTGCCAGCAGTACAGGCCGGTGGGGTAGCAATCAGCCCCAGCATTTT
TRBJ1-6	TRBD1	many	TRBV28	CASSKTGALRYNSPLHF	TGTGCCAGCAGCAAGACAGGGGCGCTCCGATATAATTCACCCCTCCACTTT
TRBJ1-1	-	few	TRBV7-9	CASSLVSGRDTEAFF	TGTGCCAGCAGCTTAGTTTCAGGGAGGGACACTGAAGCTTTCTTT
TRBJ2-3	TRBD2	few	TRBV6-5	CASSYSGSGGPDTQYF	TGTGCCAGCAGTTACTCTGGTAGCGGGGGGCCAGATACGCAGTATTTT
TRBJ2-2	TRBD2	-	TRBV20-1	CSASGGAANTGELFF	TGCAGTGCTAGCGGGGGGGCGGCGAACACCGGGGAGCTGTTTTTT
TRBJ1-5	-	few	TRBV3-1	CASSQDGAVNQPQHF	TGTGCCAGCAGCCAAGATGGGGCGGTTAATCAGCCCCAGCATTTT
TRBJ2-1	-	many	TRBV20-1	CSARGRDEQFF	TGCAGTGCTAGAGGACGGGATGAGCAGTTCTTC
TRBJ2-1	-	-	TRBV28	CASLTGDNEQFF	TGTGCCAGCTTAACCGGGGACAATGAGCAGTTCTTC
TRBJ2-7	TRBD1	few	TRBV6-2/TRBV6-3	CASRISPTGRVSYEQYF	TGTGCCAGCAGGATAAGTCCGACAGGGCGAGTGTCCTACGAGCAGTACTTC
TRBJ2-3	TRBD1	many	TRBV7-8	CASSLDRGQDTQYF	TGTGCCAGCAGCTTAGACAGGGGGCAAGATACGCAGTATTTT
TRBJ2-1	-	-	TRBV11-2	CASSYGPGVGEQFF	TGTGCCAGCAGCTATGGGCCGGGGGTAGGTGAGCAGTTCTTC
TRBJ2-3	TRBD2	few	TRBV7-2	CASSMGLGPDTQYF	TGTGCCAGCAGCATGGGACTAGGGCCAGATACGCAGTATTTT
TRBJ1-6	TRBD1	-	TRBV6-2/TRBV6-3	CASTTKRTGGRNSPLHF	TGTGCCAGCACGACCAAGAGGACAGGGGGAAGGAATTCACCCCTCCACTTT
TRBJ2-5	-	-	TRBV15	CATSRDKGIQETQYF	TGTGCCACCAGCAGAGATAAGGGAATTCAGGAGACCCAGTACTTC
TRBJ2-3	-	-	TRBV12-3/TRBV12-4	CATQPGTSTDTQYF	TGTGCCACCCAACCGGGGACCAGCACAGATACGCAGTATTTT
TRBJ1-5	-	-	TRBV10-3	CAISPQPNQPQHF	TGTGCCATCAGTCCACAGCCGAATCAGCCCCAGCATTTT
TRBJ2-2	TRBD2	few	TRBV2	CASRVATSGSVTGELFF	TGTGCCAGCAGGGTGGCAACTAGCGGGAGTGTCACCGGGGAGCTGTTTTTT
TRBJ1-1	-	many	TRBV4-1	CASSQSVNTEAFF	TGCGCCAGCAGCCAGTCGGTGAACACTGAAGCTTTCTTT
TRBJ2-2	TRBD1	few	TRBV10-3	CAISDRTGGPTNTGELFF	TGTGCCATCAGTGATCGTACAGGGGGCCCTACGAACACCGGGGAGCTGTTTTTT
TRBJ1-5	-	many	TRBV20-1	CSASLKGWGNQPQHF	TGCAGTGCTAGTCTAAAGGGTTGGGGGAATCAGCCCCAGCATTTT
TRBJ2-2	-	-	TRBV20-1	CSARDAGRANTGELFF	TGCAGTGCTAGAGATGCGGGCAGGGCGAACACCGGGGAGCTGTTTTTT
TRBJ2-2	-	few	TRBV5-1	CASSPAPYTGELFF	TGCGCCAGCAGCCCGGCCCCCTACACCGGGGAGCTGTTTTTT
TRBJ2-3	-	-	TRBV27	CASRLGGSDTQYF	TGTGCCAGCAGGCTAGGCGGTTCAGATACGCAGTATTTT
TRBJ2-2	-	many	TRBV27	CASKRGDHTGELFF	TGTGCCAGCAAAAGGGGGGATCACACCGGGGAGCTGTTTTTT
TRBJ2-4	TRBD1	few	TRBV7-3	CASSLVGDRGDIQYF	TGTGCCAGCAGCTTAGTTGGTGACAGGGGAGACATTCAGTACTTC
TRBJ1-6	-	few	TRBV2	CASSPGPNRYRDSPLHF	TGTGCCAGCAGTCCGGGACCCAACCGATATAGGGATTCACCCCTCCACTTT
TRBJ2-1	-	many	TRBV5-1	CASSLSPANEQFF	TGCGCCAGCAGCTTGAGCCCCGCAAATGAGCAGTTCTTC
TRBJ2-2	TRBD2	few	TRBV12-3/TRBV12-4	CASSTSGRSTGELFF	TGTGCCAGCAGCACTAGCGGGAGGAGCACCGGGGAGCTGTTTTTT